The clone carrying this T cell receptor beta chain occurred many times. The data were taken from a study of T cells in Graves' hyperthyroidism and ophthalmopathy. Amplified TCR beta CDR3 regions came from RNA transcripts. The HTBI primer set served for first-round RT-PCR of the TCR CDR3. TCRdb passed the multiplex PCR reads through MiXCR, listing each CDR3 protein once. The table shows more than 45,000 distinct CDR3 sequences, with less than 50% occurring only once. CDR3 length: 13 amino acids. V was pared by 5 bases and J by 4 bases, with 11 bases between. Germline V CDR1 and CDR2: MNHEY, SVGEGT. Material: blood. The receptor was isolated from a woman aged 30 to 39 with Graves' ophthalmopathy. The chain employs TRBV6-2 or TRBV6-3 and TRBJ1-1, with D hard to call. In nucleotides, the CDR3 is TGTGCCAGCAGTATAGGGTGGGGCACTGAAGCTTTCTTT. Its protein is CASSIGWGTEAFF.